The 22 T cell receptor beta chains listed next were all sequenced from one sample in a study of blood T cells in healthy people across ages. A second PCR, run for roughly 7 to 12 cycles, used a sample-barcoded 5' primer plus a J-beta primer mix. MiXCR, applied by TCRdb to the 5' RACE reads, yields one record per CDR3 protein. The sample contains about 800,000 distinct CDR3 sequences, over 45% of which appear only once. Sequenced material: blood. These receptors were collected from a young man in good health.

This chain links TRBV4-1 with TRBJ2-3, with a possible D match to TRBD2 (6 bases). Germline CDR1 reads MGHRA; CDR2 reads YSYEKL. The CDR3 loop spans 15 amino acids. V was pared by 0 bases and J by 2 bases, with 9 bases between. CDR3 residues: CASSQELALTDTQYF. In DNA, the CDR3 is TGCGCCAGCAGCCAAGAACTAGCACTCACAGATACGCAGTATTTT.

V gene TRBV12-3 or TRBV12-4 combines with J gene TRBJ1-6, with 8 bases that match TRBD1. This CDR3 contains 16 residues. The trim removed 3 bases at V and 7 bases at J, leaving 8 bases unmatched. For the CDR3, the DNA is TGTGCCAGCAGTTTCCGTCCCGGGACAGGAAATTCACCCCTCCACTTT. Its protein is CASSFRPGTGNSPLHF.

For the CDR3, the DNA is TGTGCCAGCAGTGACGGGCCATCCTACGAGCAGTACTTC. Amino acid sequence: CASSDGPSYEQYF. The chain recombines TRBV2 with TRBJ2-7, with unresolved D. The CDR3 totals 13 residues. V dropped 3 bases and J dropped 1 base, with 7 bases sitting between them. The germline V gene has CDR1 SNHLY and CDR2 FYNNEI.

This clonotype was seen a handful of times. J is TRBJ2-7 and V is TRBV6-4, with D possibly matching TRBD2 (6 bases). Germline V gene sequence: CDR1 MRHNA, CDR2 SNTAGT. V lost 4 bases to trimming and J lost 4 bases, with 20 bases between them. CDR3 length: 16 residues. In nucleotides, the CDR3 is TGTGCCAGCAGTGTACCTAACGGGACTGAACTTTACGAGCAGTACTTC. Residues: CASSVPNGTELYEQYF.

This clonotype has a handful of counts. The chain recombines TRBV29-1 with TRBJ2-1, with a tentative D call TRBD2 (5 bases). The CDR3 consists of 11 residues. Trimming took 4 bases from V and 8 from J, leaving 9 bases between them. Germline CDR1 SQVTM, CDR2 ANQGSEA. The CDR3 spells CSVVKGDEQFF. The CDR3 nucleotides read TGCAGCGTTGTAAAGGGAGATGAGCAGTTCTTC.

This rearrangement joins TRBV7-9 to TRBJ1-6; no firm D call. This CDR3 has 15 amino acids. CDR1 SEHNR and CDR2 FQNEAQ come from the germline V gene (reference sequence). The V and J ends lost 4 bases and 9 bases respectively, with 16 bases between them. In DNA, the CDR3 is TGTGCCAGCAGCTCCCCGGACGAGAGTGGTTCACCCCTCCACTTT. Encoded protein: CASSSPDESGSPLHF.

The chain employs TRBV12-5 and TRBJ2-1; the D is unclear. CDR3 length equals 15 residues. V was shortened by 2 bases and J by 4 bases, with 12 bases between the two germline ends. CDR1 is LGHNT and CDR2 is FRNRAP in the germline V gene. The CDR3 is CASGLSPAQYNEQFF. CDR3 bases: TGTGCTAGTGGTTTGTCGCCAGCCCAGTACAATGAGCAGTTCTTC.

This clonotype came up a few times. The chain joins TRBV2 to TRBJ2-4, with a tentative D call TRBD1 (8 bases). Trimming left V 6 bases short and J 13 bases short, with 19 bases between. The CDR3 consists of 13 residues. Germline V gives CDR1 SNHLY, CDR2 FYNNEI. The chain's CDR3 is CASRVDREGEQYF. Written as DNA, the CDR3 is TGTGCCAGCAGGGTGGACAGGGAGGGGGAGCAGTACTTC.

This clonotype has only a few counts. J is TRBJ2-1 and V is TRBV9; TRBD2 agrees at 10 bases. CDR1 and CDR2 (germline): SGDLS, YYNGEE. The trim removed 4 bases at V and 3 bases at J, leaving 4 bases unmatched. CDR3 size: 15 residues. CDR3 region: CASSPSGSVYNEQFF. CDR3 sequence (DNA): TGTGCCAGCAGCCCTAGCGGGAGTGTCTACAATGAGCAGTTCTTC. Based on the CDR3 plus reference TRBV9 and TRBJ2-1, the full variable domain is DSGVTQTPKHLITATGQRVTLRCSPRSGDLSVYWYQQSLDQGLQFLIQYYNGEERAKGNILERFSAQQFPDLHSELNLSSLELGDSALYFCASSPSGSVYNEQFFGPGTRLTVL.

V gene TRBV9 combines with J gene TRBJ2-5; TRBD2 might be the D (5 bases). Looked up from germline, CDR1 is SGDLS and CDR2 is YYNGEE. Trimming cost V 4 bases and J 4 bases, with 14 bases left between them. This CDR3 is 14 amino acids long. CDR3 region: CASSSVYGVETQYF. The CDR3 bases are TGTGCCAGCAGCTCCGTTTACGGGGTAGAGACCCAGTACTTC.

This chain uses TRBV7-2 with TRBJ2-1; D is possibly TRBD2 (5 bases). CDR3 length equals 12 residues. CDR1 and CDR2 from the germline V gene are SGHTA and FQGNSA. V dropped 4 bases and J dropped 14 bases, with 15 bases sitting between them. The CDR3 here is CASSSGVSGKFF. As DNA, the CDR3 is TGTGCCAGCAGCTCCGGGGTTTCCGGGAAGTTCTTC.

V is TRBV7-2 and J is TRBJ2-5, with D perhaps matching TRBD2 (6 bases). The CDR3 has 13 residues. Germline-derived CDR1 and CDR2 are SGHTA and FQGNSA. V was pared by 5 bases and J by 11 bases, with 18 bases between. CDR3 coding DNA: TGTGCCAGCAGCGCGGGACTGTTCAATGAGCAGTACTTC. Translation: CASSAGLFNEQYF.

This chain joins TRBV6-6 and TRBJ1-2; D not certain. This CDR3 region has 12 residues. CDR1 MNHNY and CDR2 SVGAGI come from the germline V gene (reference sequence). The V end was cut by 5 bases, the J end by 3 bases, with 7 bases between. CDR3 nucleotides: TGTGCCAGCAGTCCAGACTACTATGGCTACACCTTC. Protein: CASSPDYYGYTF.

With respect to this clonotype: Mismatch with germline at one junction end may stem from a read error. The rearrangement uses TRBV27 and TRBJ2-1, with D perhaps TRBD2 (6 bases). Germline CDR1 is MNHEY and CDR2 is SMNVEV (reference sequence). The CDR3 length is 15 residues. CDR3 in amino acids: CASSLGGSPYNGQFF. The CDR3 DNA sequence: TGTGCCAGCTCCCTTGGGGGGAGTCCCTACAATGGGCAGTTCTTC.

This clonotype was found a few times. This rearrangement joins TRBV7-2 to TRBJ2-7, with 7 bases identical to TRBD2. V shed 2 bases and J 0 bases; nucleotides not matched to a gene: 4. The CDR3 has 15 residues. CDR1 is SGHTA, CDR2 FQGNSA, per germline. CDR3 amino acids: CASSLKASGSYEQYF. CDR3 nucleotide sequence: TGTGCCAGCAGCTTAAAGGCTAGCGGCTCCTACGAGCAGTACTTC.

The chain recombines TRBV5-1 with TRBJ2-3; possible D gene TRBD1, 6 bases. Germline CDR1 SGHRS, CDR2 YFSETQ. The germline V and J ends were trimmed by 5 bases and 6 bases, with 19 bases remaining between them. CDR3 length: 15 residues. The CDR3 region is CASSPPQGQSDTQYF. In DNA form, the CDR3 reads TGCGCCAGCAGTCCCCCACAGGGCCAATCGGATACGCAGTATTTT.

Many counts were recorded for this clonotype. DNA for the CDR3: TGTGCCAGCAGCCAAGAGACAGTCTATGGCTACACCTTC. Protein: CASSQETVYGYTF. V gene TRBV3-1 combines with J gene TRBJ1-2, with TRBD1 as a possible D gene (5 bases). Trimming took 0 bases from V and 4 from J, leaving 6 bases between them. This CDR3 region has 13 residues. Germline V CDR1 and CDR2: LGHDT, YNNKEL (reference sequence).

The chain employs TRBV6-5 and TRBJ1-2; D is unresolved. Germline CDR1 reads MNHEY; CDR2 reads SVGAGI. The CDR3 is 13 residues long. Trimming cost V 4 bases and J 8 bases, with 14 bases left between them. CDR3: CASSSTPTEGYTF. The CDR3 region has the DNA TGTGCCAGCAGTTCCACTCCAACAGAAGGCTACACCTTC.

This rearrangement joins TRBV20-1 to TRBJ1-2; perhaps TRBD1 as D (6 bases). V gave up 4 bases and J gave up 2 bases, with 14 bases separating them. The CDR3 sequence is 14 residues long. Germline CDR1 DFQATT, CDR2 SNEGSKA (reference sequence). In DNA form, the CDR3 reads TGCAGTGCTACACCTATGACAGGCAACTATGGCTACACCTTC. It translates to CSATPMTGNYGYTF.

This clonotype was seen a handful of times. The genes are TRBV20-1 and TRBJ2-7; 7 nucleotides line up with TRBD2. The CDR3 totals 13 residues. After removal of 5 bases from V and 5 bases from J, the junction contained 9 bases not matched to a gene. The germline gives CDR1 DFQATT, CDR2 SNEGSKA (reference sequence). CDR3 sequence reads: CSAPLGGADEQYF. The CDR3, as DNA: TGCAGTGCTCCCTTGGGAGGGGCTGACGAGCAGTACTTC.

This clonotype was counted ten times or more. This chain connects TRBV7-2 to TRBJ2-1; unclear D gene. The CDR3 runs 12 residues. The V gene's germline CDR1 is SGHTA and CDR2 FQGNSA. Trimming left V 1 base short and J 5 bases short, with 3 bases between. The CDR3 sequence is CASSLEDNEQFF. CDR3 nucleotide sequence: TGTGCCAGCAGCTTAGAGGACAATGAGCAGTTCTTC.

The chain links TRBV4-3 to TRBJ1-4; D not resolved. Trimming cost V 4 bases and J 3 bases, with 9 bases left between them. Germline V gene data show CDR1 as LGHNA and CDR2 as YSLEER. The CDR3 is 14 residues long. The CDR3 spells CASSRARSNEKLFF. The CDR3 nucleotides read TGCGCCAGCAGCCGGGCGAGGTCTAATGAAAAACTGTTTTTT.